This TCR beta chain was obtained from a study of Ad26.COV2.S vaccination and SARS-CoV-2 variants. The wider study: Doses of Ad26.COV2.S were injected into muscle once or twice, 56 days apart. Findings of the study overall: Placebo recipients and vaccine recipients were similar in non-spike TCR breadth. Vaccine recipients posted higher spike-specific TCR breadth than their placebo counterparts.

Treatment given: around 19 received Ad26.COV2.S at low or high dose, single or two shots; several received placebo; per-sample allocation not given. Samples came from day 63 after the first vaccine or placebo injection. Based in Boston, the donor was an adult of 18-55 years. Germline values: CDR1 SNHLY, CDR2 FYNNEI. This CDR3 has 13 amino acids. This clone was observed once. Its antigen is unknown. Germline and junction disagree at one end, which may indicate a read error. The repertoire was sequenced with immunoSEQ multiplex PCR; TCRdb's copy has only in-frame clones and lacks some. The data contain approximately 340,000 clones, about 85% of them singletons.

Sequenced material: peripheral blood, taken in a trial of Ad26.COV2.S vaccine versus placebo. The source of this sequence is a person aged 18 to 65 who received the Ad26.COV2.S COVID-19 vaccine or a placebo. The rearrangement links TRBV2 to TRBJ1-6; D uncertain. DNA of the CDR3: TGTGCCAGCACCGTGGGATATAGTTCACCCCTCCACTTT. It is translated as CASTVGYSSPLHF.